One and the same sample provided the 32 T cell receptor beta chains below, sequenced in a study of control samples from healthy donors and cancer patients. Method: immunoSEQ multiplex PCR; TCRdb's copy keeps in-frame clones and lacks some. Seen here are just under 75,000 clones, approximately 84% observed once, and the top ten hold more than 3%. The material sequenced was blood. Every receptor here comes from a woman aged 50 to 65 in good health.

The V gene is TRBV28, the J gene TRBJ1-6; D uncertain. The CDR3 sequence is 13 residues long. Between the trimmed V and J ends, which lost 6 bases and 5 bases, there was a span of 8 bases. Germline values: CDR1 MDHEN, CDR2 SYDVKM. CDR3 nucleotides: TGTGCCAGCAGCCTGGCCGATAATTCACCCCTCCACTTT. Its protein product is CASSLADNSPLHF.

V is TRBV6-5 and J is TRBJ2-3; D might be TRBD1 (5 bases). The CDR3 spans 15 residues. The germline V gene encodes CDR1 MNHEY and CDR2 SVGAGI. With 6 bases removed from V and 0 bases from J, the gap between germline ends came to 13 bases. The CDR3 loop reads CASRLTETSTDTQYF. The CDR3 DNA reads TGTGCCAGCAGGCTGACAGAAACTAGCACAGATACGCAGTATTTT.

The chain uses TRBV12-3 or TRBV12-4 and TRBJ1-4; 8 nucleotides line up with TRBD1. J was trimmed by 8 bases and V by 10 bases; bases with no gene match: 9. The CDR3 length is 13 residues. CDR3 nucleotides: TGTGCCATCCAGCTGGACAGGGTGGAAAAACTGTTTTTT. It encodes CAIQLDRVEKLFF.

This chain connects TRBV18 to TRBJ2-3; D gene uncertain. Germline assignment: CDR1 KGHSH and CDR2 LQKENI. The CDR3 runs 13 residues. Trimming removed 0 bases from V and 7 bases from J, with 8 bases in between. CDR3 sequence (DNA): TGTGCCAGCTCACCACCTGAGCAGAATACGCAGTATTTT. Its protein is CASSPPEQNTQYF.

This CDR3 is CASSFWGRKSSYEQYF. The CDR3 nucleotides read TGTGCCAGCAGTTTCTGGGGGAGGAAAAGCTCCTACGAGCAGTACTTC. This sequence joins TRBV28 and TRBJ2-7; the D gene is possibly TRBD2 (6 bases). Trimming cost V 3 bases and J 0 bases, with 15 bases left between them. The CDR3 loop spans 16 amino acids. From germline, CDR1 is MDHEN and CDR2 SYDVKM.

The chain joins TRBV20-1 to TRBJ1-1; perhaps TRBD1 as D (6 bases). The germline V and J ends were trimmed by 3 bases and 11 bases, with 16 bases remaining between them. Germline CDR1 reads DFQATT; CDR2 reads SNEGSKA (reference sequence). The CDR3 spans 12 residues. The CDR3 bases are TGCAGTGCTAGTCAGACTAGGACAGAGGCTTTCTTT. Translation: CSASQTRTEAFF.

V and J are TRBV5-1 and TRBJ1-1; a possible D gene is TRBD1 (6 bases). The CDR3 totals 13 residues. V shed 7 bases and J shed 4 bases, with 14 bases lying between them. From germline, CDR1 is SGHRS and CDR2 YFSETQ. This CDR3 reads CASQRTRGTEAFF. Written as DNA, the CDR3 is TGCGCCAGCCAACGGACCAGGGGCACTGAAGCTTTCTTT.

V is TRBV30 and J is TRBJ1-2; D might be TRBD1 (5 bases). The CDR3 covers 13 residues. Germline assignment: CDR1 GTSNPN and CDR2 SVGIG (reference sequence). Trimming took 0 bases from V and 4 from J, leaving 9 bases between them. The DNA of the CDR3 is TGTGCCTGGAGTGTACTGGGGACCTATGGCTACACCTTC. Its translation is CAWSVLGTYGYTF.

This chain links TRBV11-3 with TRBJ2-3, with D perhaps matching TRBD1 or TRBD2 (5 bases each). The CDR3 consists of 15 residues. Germline V lookup: CDR1 SGHNT, CDR2 YENEEA. V was shortened by 5 bases and J by 3 bases, with 15 bases between the two germline ends. CDR3 sequence (DNA): TGTGCCAGCAGCCAGGGACGGCTGTCAACAGATACGCAGTATTTT. Protein product: CASSQGRLSTDTQYF.

This chain connects TRBV11-2 to TRBJ2-1; D possibly matches TRBD1 or TRBD2 (5 bases each). The CDR3 is 14 residues long. The germline V gene encodes CDR1 SGHAT and CDR2 FQNNGV. Trimming pared 3 bases from V and 9 bases from J, leaving 15 bases between. The CDR3 reads CASSLGDLSSEQFF. CDR3 coding DNA: TGTGCCAGCAGCTTGGGGGACCTCTCGAGTGAGCAGTTCTTC.

The chain recombines TRBV10-3 with TRBJ2-2; 10 bases fit TRBD2. With V trimmed by 6 bases and J by 4 bases, 8 bases remained unmatched. CDR1 ENHRY and CDR2 SYGVKD come from the germline V gene. The CDR3 spans 16 residues. The CDR3 bases are TGTGCCATCAGAGTTCTAGCGGGAGAGACCACCGGGGAGCTGTTTTTT. Its protein is CAIRVLAGETTGELFF.

V gene TRBV5-1 combines with J gene TRBJ2-5; tentatively, D is TRBD2 (5 bases). This CDR3 region has 13 residues. The V end was cut by 5 bases, the J end by 4 bases, with 12 bases between. Germline CDR1 and CDR2: SGHRS and YFSETQ. In DNA form, the CDR3 reads TGCGCCAGCAGGCGGGTTGAGGGAGAGACCCAGTACTTC. This codes for CASRRVEGETQYF.

The V call is TRBV28, the J call TRBJ1-5; D possibly corresponds to TRBD1 (6 bases). The germline V and J ends were trimmed by 4 bases and 2 bases, with 9 bases remaining between them. CDR3 length equals 14 residues. Per the germline V gene, CDR1 is MDHEN and CDR2 is SYDVKM. This CDR3 is CASSYRERNQPQHF. The CDR3 DNA sequence: TGTGCCAGCAGTTACAGGGAACGCAATCAGCCCCAGCATTTT. The complete variable domain, with remaining parts taken from reference TRBV28 and TRBJ1-5, reads DVKVTQSSRYLVKRTGEKVFLECVQDMDHENMFWYRQDPGLGLRLIYFSYDVKMKEKGDIPEGYSVSREKKERFSLILESASTNQTSMYLCASSYRERNQPQHFGDGTRLSIL.

The rearrangement links TRBV5-4 to TRBJ1-2; D is uncertain. This CDR3 contains 12 residues. V lost 3 bases and J 4 bases, leaving 7 bases between the germline ends. CDR1 is SGHNT and CDR2 is YYREEE in the germline V gene (reference sequence). This CDR3 is CASSYSSYGYTF. CDR3 sequence (DNA): TGTGCCAGCAGCTACTCCAGCTATGGCTACACCTTC.

The gene calls are TRBV5-1 and TRBJ2-1; perhaps TRBD2 as D (7 bases). Trimming took 0 bases from V and 5 from J, leaving 12 bases between them. This CDR3 region has 15 residues. Germline CDR1 reads SGHRS; CDR2 reads YFSETQ. The CDR3 DNA reads as TGCGCCAGCAGCTTGGATTCGGGGGGCCACAATGAGCAGTTCTTC. Its protein product is CASSLDSGGHNEQFF.

The V and J genes are TRBV5-1 and TRBJ1-1; no clear D. This CDR3 has 14 residues. V lost 1 base and J 1 base, leaving 8 bases between the germline ends. Germline V gives CDR1 SGHRS, CDR2 YFSETQ. This CDR3 is CASSLSGQNTEAFF. The CDR3 DNA is TGCGCCAGCAGCTTGAGCGGGCAGAACACTGAAGCTTTCTTT.

V and J are TRBV3-1 (or the pseudogene TRBV3-2) and TRBJ1-3, with D possibly matching TRBD1 (6 bases). Trimming took off 4 bases at V and 3 bases at J, with 10 bases between the two ends. The CDR3 runs 14 residues. Germline lookup yields CDR1 LGHDT and CDR2 YNNKEL (reference sequence). In DNA, the CDR3 is TGTGCCAGCAGCCCAGGGGCGGGTGGAAACACCATATATTTT. Its protein product is CASSPGAGGNTIYF.

The chain couples TRBV20-1 to TRBJ2-7; D uncertain. Between the trimmed V and J ends, which lost 0 bases and 6 bases, there was a span of 6 bases. The CDR3 is made up of 11 amino acids. Germline CDR1 and CDR2: DFQATT and SNEGSKA (reference sequence). This chain's CDR3 is CSAREGFEQYF. The CDR3 DNA follows: TGCAGTGCTAGAGAGGGATTCGAGCAGTACTTC.

This clone was recorded only once. The J gene is TRBJ2-7, the V gene TRBV18; a possible D gene is TRBD1 (5 bases). From germline, CDR1 is KGHSH and CDR2 LQKENI. The V and J ends lost 3 bases and 6 bases respectively, with 15 bases between them. The CDR3 is made up of 14 amino acids. The CDR3 DNA follows: TGTGCCAGCTCACCCGACAGATGGGCTCCCGAGCAGTACTTC. Amino acid sequence: CASSPDRWAPEQYF. The full variable domain, its missing parts supplied by reference TRBV18 and TRBJ2-7, is NAGVMQNPRHLVRRRGQEARLRCSPMKGHSHVYWYRQLPEEGLKFMVYLQKENIIDESGMPKERFSAEFPKEGPSILRIQQVVRGDSAAYFCASSPDRWAPEQYFGPGTRLTVT.

The gene calls are TRBV10-1 and TRBJ2-2; no reliable D call. This CDR3 contains 14 residues. Per germline, CDR1 WNHNN and CDR2 SYGVQD (reference sequence). Trimming pared 2 bases from V and 0 bases from J, leaving 4 bases between. CDR3 protein: CASSEGSNTGELFF. CDR3 coding DNA: TGCGCCAGCAGTGAGGGTTCGAACACCGGGGAGCTGTTTTTT.

This chain uses TRBV11-2 with TRBJ1-6; weak D call: TRBD1 (5 bases). Germline V CDR1 and CDR2: SGHAT, FQNNGV. Between the trimmed V and J ends, which lost 8 bases and 3 bases, there was a span of 8 bases. This CDR3 has 13 amino acids. CDR3 residues: CASQGVYNSPLHF. In DNA, the CDR3 is TGTGCCAGCCAAGGGGTCTATAATTCACCCCTCCACTTT.

The CDR3 nucleotides read TGTGCCAGCAGCTTACTACATCCGGGACTAGCGGGAGCTACCCTCACAGATACGCAGTATTTT. Protein product: CASSLLHPGLAGATLTDTQYF. The genes are TRBV7-6 and TRBJ2-3; 14 positions match TRBD2. The CDR3 runs to 21 residues. V was pared by 2 bases and J by 2 bases, with 15 bases of the junction left unmatched. Germline V gene lookup returns CDR1 SGHVS and CDR2 FNYEAQ.

The gene calls are TRBV19 and TRBJ2-3; D could derive from TRBD1 or TRBD2 (6 bases each). CDR1 and CDR2 from the germline V gene are LNHDA and SQIVND (reference sequence). The germline V and J ends were trimmed by 6 bases and 6 bases, with 13 bases remaining between them. CDR3 length: 13 residues. Here the CDR3 reads CASRGGKGDTQYF. CDR3 nucleotides: TGTGCCAGTAGAGGGGGGAAGGGGGATACGCAGTATTTT.

The rearrangement uses TRBV5-1 and TRBJ2-1, with 11 bases fitting TRBD2. CDR1 is SGHRS, CDR2 YFSETQ, per germline. The CDR3 extends over 15 amino acids. After removal of 3 bases from V and 5 bases from J, the junction contained 4 bases not matched to a gene. The CDR3 DNA reads TGCGCCAGCAGCTCTGGGACTAGCGGCAACAATGAGCAGTTCTTC. It translates to CASSSGTSGNNEQFF.

The chain recombines TRBV5-5 with TRBJ1-3, with no clear D. This CDR3 comprises 14 residues. CDR1 is SGHKS, CDR2 YYEKEE, per germline (reference sequence). V lost 6 bases, J lost 1 base, and 11 bases lay in between. The CDR3 loop reads CASNFGRSGNTIYF. CDR3 DNA: TGTGCCAGCAACTTCGGGAGGTCTGGAAACACCATATATTTT.

The chain recombines TRBV10-2 with TRBJ1-5; D remains ambiguous. With 5 bases removed from V and 4 bases from J, the gap between germline ends came to 9 bases. The CDR3 is made up of 13 amino acids. From germline, CDR1 is WSHSY and CDR2 SAAADI. CDR3 protein: CASSFGPNQPQHF. CDR3 nucleotide sequence: TGCGCCAGCAGTTTTGGTCCAAATCAGCCCCAGCATTTT.

V and J are TRBV28 and TRBJ1-4; weak D call: TRBD1 (6 bases). Germline lookup yields CDR1 MDHEN and CDR2 SYDVKM. The CDR3 length is 16 residues. The V gene lost 9 bases and the J gene lost 7 bases, with 24 bases spanning the gap. The CDR3 nucleotides are TGTGCCAGTTTAGAGGGGGAGAACCTGGGACGTGAAAAACTGTTTTTT. Translation: CASLEGENLGREKLFF.

The V gene is TRBV12-3 or TRBV12-4, the J gene TRBJ1-2, with a weak D call TRBD1 (6 bases). CDR3 length: 12 amino acids. Trimming left V 6 bases short and J 5 bases short, with 10 bases between. CDR3 coding DNA: TGTGCCAGCAGCAACCAGGGGTATGGCTACACCTTC. Translated: CASSNQGYGYTF.

The count of this clone is one. The V call is TRBV13, the J call TRBJ2-5; 8 bases are shared with TRBD1. The CDR3 consists of 15 residues. CDR1 and CDR2 from the germline V gene are PRHDT and FYEKMQ (reference sequence). V lost 3 bases and J lost 5; bases outside the gene matches: 8. The CDR3 here is CASSFDGTGRETQYF. The CDR3 DNA is TGTGCCAGCAGCTTCGATGGGACAGGCCGGGAGACCCAGTACTTC.

The rearrangement joins TRBV7-9 to TRBJ2-1; possible D gene TRBD1, 6 bases. Trimming pared 1 base from V and 2 bases from J, leaving 9 bases between. CDR3 length equals 15 residues. Germline V gives CDR1 SEHNR, CDR2 FQNEAQ (reference sequence). The CDR3 spells CASSLGAGAYNEQFF. The CDR3 region has the DNA TGTGCCAGCAGCTTAGGGGCAGGGGCCTACAATGAGCAGTTCTTC.

The rearrangement links TRBV18 to TRBJ2-1, with unresolved D. Trimming shortened V by 3 bases and J by 9 bases, and 9 bases separated the two germline ends. CDR3 length: 12 residues. The germline CDR1 and CDR2 sequences are KGHSH and LQKENI. The CDR3 sequence: CASSPMGSEQFF. In DNA, the CDR3 is TGTGCCAGCTCACCCATGGGAAGTGAGCAGTTCTTC.

V and J are TRBV6-7 and TRBJ1-1, with D maybe TRBD1 (5 bases). TRBV6-7 is placed among ORFs of uncertain function. The V gene lost 6 bases and the J gene lost 5 bases, with 13 bases spanning the gap. The CDR3 is made up of 13 amino acids. CDR3 DNA sequence: TGTGCCAGCAGGATTAGGGGTTGGACTGAAGCTTTCTTT. Translating it yields CASRIRGWTEAFF.